The 2 T cell receptor beta chains listed next were all sequenced from one sample in a study of T cell changes during pregnancy in multiple sclerosis. Sequencing used immunoSEQ multiplex PCR; TCRdb keeps in-frame clones, though not all of them. This sample has tens of thousands of clones, with 85% to 95% found just once. The sample consisted of CD4+ T cells from peripheral blood mononuclear cells, taken in the third trimester of pregnancy. These receptors were obtained from a female donor with multiple sclerosis, enrolled in a pregnancy study.

The gene calls are TRBV28 and TRBJ1-2; TRBD1 matches 7 bases. The CDR3 is made up of 15 amino acids. CDR1 MDHEN and CDR2 SYDVKM come from the germline V gene. With 5 bases clipped from V and 0 bases from J, the junction kept 6 bases outside the gene matches. For the CDR3, the DNA is TGTGCCAGCAGTCAACAGGGGACACCTAACTATGGCTACACCTTC. This codes for CASSQQGTPNYGYTF.

The V and J genes are TRBV6-5 and TRBJ2-7, with D unclear. V gave up 10 bases and J gave up 3 bases, with 16 bases separating them. Germline V lookup: CDR1 MNHEY, CDR2 SVGAGI. The CDR3 loop spans 13 amino acids. The CDR3 nucleotides are TGTGCCACCAGCCCGCGGTCACGCTACGAGCAGTACTTC. Translating gives CATSPRSRYEQYF.